This entry lists 11 T cell receptor beta chains sequenced from one sample in a study of PD-L1 blockade in urothelial cancer. The data were produced by immunoSEQ multiplex PCR, yet TCRdb's version contains in-frame clones alone and is incomplete. The sample includes around 50,000 clones, around 85% of them seen just once. The time point was: peripheral blood 6 weeks after treatment start. This sample comprised PBMCs, obtained around atezolizumab (anti-PD-L1) treatment. The receptors were gathered from a man aged 45-65 years with urothelial cancer.

V and J are TRBV19 and TRBJ1-2, with TRBD1 matching 9 bases. The germline V gene encodes CDR1 LNHDA and CDR2 SQIVND (reference sequence). Trimming cost V 5 bases and J 2 bases; bases outside gene matches: 6. The CDR3 length is 15 residues. CDR3 sequence: CASSPRGQGNYGYTF. DNA for the CDR3: TGTGCCAGTAGTCCCCGCGGACAGGGGAACTATGGCTACACCTTC.

The J gene is TRBJ2-4, the V gene TRBV10-2; 9 nucleotides agree with TRBD1. Germline CDR1 WSHSY, CDR2 SAAADI. This CDR3 is 16 amino acids long. V shed 6 bases and J 1 base; nucleotides not matched to a gene: 7. The CDR3 DNA sequence: TGCGCCAGCAGGTCCGGGACAGGGTTGGCCAAAAACATTCAGTACTTC. Protein product: CASRSGTGLAKNIQYF.

This clone showed up just once. This CDR3 reads CASTRTSGGFGDTQYF. CDR3 coding DNA: TGTGCCAGCACCCGGACTAGCGGGGGGTTTGGAGATACGCAGTATTTT. This chain uses TRBV2 with TRBJ2-3; 14 nucleotides line up with TRBD2. Germline loops: CDR1 SNHLY, CDR2 FYNNEI. After removal of 7 bases from V and 5 bases from J, the junction contained 8 bases not matched to a gene. The CDR3 spans 16 residues. Combining the CDR3 with reference TRBV2 and TRBJ2-3 gives the whole variable domain EPEVTQTPSHQVTQMGQEVILRCVPISNHLYFYWYRQILGQKVEFLVSFYNNEISEKSEIFDDQFSVERPDGSNFTLKIRSTKLEDSAMYFCASTRTSGGFGDTQYFGPGTRLTVL.

This clone has just a few counts. The chain recombines TRBV5-1 with TRBJ1-1; D gene unclear. In germline, CDR1 is SGHRS, CDR2 YFSETQ. V gave up 6 bases and J gave up 4 bases, with 16 bases separating them. The CDR3 totals 14 residues. CDR3 loop: CASNPTGWSTEAFF. The CDR3 nucleotides are TGCGCCAGCAACCCGACCGGTTGGAGCACTGAAGCTTTCTTT.

CDR3 nucleotides: TGTGCCAGCAGCCCGAGACCCGGGGGAGATACGCAGTATTTT. This gives the protein CASSPRPGGDTQYF. The V gene is TRBV9, the J gene TRBJ2-3, with D maybe TRBD2 (6 bases). V shed 4 bases and J shed 5 bases, with 14 bases lying between them. CDR1 is SGDLS and CDR2 is YYNGEE in the germline V gene. The CDR3 totals 14 residues.

This rearrangement joins TRBV18 to TRBJ2-3; a weak D match, TRBD2 (5 bases). The CDR3 loop spans 15 amino acids. V was clipped by 3 bases and J by 5 bases, with 15 bases between them. From germline, CDR1 is KGHSH and CDR2 LQKENI. The CDR3 DNA reads TGTGCCAGCTCACCTCCGGCCCCGGGGAAAGATACGCAGTATTTT. Translated, it gives CASSPPAPGKDTQYF.

In DNA form, the CDR3 reads TGTGCCAGCAGCCAGCGACTAGCGGGAGTCTTAGAGCAGTACTTC. Translated: CASSQRLAGVLEQYF. The V gene is TRBV7-6, the J gene TRBJ2-7; TRBD2 matches 12 bases. From germline, CDR1 is SGHVS and CDR2 FNYEAQ. This CDR3 comprises 15 residues. With 5 bases clipped from V and 7 bases from J, the junction kept 9 bases outside the gene matches.

This rearrangement joins TRBV11-2 to TRBJ1-1; tentatively, D is TRBD1 (6 bases). V was shortened by 4 bases and J by 0 bases, with 21 bases between the two germline ends. The germline V gene has CDR1 SGHAT and CDR2 FQNNGV. This CDR3 contains 18 residues. CDR3 sequence: CASSSGQQIATMNTEAFF. The CDR3 bases are TGTGCCAGCAGCTCGGGACAACAGATCGCCACAATGAACACTGAAGCTTTCTTT. The full variable domain, rest sourced from reference TRBV11-2 and TRBJ1-1, is EAGVAQSPRYKIIEKRQSVAFWCNPISGHATLYWYQQILGQGPKLLIQFQNNGVVDDSQLPKDRFSAERLKGVDSTLKIQPAKLEDSAVYLCASSSGQQIATMNTEAFFGQGTRLTVV.

This clone was recorded once. The chain recombines TRBV28 with TRBJ1-5, with 8 bases that match TRBD1. The germline V gene has CDR1 MDHEN and CDR2 SYDVKM. Trimming removed 7 bases from V and 3 bases from J; junction bases left unmatched: 11. The CDR3 loop spans 16 amino acids. This CDR3 reads CASTEPRQGNNQPQHF. CDR3 bases: TGTGCCAGCACCGAACCCAGACAGGGGAACAATCAGCCCCAGCATTTT.

This sequence joins TRBV27 and TRBJ2-1, with TRBD1 identical over 9 bases. The CDR3 runs to 15 residues. From germline, CDR1 is MNHEY and CDR2 SMNVEV (reference sequence). The junction had 3 bases not matched to a gene; V was cut back by 4 bases and J by 2 bases. CDR3 nucleotides: TGTGCCAGCAGTTCAAACAGGGGGCCCTACAATGAGCAGTTCTTC. It codes for CASSSNRGPYNEQFF.

This chain connects TRBV6-5 to TRBJ2-3; maybe TRBD2 (6 bases). The V end lost 6 bases, the J end lost 2 bases, and 9 bases lay between the germline ends. CDR1 is MNHEY and CDR2 is SVGAGI in the germline V gene. The CDR3 is 13 residues long. The CDR3 sequence: CASSGGYTDTQYF. The DNA of the CDR3 is TGTGCCAGCAGCGGGGGATACACAGATACGCAGTATTTT.